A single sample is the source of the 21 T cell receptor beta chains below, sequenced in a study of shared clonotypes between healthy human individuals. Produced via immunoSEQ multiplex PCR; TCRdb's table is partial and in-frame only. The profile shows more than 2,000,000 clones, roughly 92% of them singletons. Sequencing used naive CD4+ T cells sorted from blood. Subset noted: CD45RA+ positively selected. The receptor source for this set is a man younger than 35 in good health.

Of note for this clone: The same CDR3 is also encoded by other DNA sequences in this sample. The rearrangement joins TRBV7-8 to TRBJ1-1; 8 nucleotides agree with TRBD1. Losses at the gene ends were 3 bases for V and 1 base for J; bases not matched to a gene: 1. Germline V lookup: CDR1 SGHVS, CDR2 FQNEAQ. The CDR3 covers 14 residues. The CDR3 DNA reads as TGTGCCAGCAGCTTTACAGGGGGGAACACTGAAGCTTTCTTT. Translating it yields CASSFTGGNTEAFF.

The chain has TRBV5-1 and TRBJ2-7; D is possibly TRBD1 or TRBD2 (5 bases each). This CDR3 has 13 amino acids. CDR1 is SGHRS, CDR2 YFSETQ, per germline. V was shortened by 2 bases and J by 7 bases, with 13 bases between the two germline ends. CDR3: CASSLGELREQYF. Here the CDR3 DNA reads TGCGCCAGCAGCTTAGGGGAGTTGAGAGAGCAGTACTTC.

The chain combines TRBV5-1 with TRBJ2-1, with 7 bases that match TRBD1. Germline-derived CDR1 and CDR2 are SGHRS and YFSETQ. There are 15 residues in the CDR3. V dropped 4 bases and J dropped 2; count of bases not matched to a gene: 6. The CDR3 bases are TGCGCCAGCAGCCTGACAGGGATAACCTACAATGAGCAGTTCTTC. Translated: CASSLTGITYNEQFF. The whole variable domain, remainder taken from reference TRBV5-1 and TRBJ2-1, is KAGVTQTPRYLIKTRGQQVTLSCSPISGHRSVSWYQQTPGQGLQFLFEYFSETQRNKGNFPGRFSGRQFSNSRSEMNVSTLELGDSALYLCASSLTGITYNEQFFGPGTRLTVL.

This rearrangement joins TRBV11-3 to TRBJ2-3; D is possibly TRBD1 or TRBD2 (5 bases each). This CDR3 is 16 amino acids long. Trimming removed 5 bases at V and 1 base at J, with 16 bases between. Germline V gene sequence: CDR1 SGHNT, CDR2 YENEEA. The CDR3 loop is CASSQLGAVGTDTQYF. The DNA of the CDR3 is TGTGCCAGCAGCCAACTAGGGGCGGTGGGCACAGATACGCAGTATTTT.

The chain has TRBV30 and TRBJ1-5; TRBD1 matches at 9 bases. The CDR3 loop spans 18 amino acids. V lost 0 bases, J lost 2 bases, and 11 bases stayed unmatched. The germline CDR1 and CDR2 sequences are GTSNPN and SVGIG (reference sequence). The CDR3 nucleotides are TGTGCCTGGAGTGTTGGAGACAGGGGGAATGTTGGCAATCAGCCCCAGCATTTT. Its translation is CAWSVGDRGNVGNQPQHF.

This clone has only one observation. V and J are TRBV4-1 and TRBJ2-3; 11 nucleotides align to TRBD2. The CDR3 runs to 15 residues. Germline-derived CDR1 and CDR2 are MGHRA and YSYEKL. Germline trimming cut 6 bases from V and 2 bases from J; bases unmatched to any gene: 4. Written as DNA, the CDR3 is TGCGCCAGCAGTCGACTAGCGGGGACCACAGATACGCAGTATTTT. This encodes CASSRLAGTTDTQYF.

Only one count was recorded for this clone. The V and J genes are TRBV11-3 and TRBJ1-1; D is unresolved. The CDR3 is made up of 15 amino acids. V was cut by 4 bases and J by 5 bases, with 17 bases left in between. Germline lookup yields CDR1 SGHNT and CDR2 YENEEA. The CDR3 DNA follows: TGTGCCAGCAGCTCTGGGGAGGGCGCGGGAACTGAAGCTTTCTTT. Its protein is CASSSGEGAGTEAFF.

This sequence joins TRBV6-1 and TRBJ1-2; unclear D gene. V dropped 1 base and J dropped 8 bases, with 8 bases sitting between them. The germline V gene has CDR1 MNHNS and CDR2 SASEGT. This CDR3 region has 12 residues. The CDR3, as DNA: TGTGCCAGCAGTGAAGAGGTTCGGGGCTACACCTTC. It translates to CASSEEVRGYTF.

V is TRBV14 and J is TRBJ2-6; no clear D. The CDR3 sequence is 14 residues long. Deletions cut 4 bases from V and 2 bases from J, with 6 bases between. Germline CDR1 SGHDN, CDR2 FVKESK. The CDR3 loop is CASSPSTGANVLTF. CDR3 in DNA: TGTGCCAGCAGCCCCAGCACTGGGGCCAACGTCCTGACTTTC.

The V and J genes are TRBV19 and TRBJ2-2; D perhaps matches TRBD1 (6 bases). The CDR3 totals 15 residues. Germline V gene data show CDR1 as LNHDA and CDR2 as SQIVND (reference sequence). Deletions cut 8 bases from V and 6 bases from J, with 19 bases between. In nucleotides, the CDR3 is TGTGCCAGTCACCCACAGGGAAGGAGCGCCGGGGAGCTGTTTTTT. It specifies CASHPQGRSAGELFF.

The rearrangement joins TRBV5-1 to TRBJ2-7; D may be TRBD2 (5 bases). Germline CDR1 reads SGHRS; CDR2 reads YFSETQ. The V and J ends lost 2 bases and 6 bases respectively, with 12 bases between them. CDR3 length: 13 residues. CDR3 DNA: TGCGCCAGCAGCTTCGAGGGTTGGGGCGAGCAGTACTTC. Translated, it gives CASSFEGWGEQYF. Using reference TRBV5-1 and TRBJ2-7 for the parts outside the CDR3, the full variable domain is KAGVTQTPRYLIKTRGQQVTLSCSPISGHRSVSWYQQTPGQGLQFLFEYFSETQRNKGNFPGRFSGRQFSNSRSEMNVSTLELGDSALYLCASSFEGWGEQYFGPGTRLTVT.

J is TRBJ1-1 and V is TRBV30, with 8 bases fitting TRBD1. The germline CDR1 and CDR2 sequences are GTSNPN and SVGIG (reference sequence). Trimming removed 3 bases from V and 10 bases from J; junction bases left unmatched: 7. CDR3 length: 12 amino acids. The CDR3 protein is CAWSQGAFGAFF. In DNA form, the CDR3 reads TGTGCCTGGAGCCAGGGGGCCTTTGGAGCTTTCTTT. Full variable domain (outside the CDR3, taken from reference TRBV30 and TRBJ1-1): SQTIHQWPATLVQPVGSPLSLECTVEGTSNPNLYWYRQAAGRGLQLLFYSVGIGQISSEVPQNLSASRPQDRQFILSSKKLLLSDSGFYLCAWSQGAFGAFFGQGTRLTVV.

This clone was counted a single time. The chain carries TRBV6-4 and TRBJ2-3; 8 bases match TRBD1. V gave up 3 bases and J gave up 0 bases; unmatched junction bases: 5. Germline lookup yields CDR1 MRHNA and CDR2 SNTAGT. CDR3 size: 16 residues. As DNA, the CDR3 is TGTGCCAGCAGTGAAAAGACAGGGGAGAGCACAGATACGCAGTATTTT. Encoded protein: CASSEKTGESTDTQYF.

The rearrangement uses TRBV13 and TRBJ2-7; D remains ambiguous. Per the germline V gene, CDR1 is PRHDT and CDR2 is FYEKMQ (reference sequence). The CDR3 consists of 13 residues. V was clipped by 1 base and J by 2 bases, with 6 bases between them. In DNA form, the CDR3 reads TGTGCCAGCAGCTTAGTGGCAGCCTACGAGCAGTACTTC. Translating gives CASSLVAAYEQYF.

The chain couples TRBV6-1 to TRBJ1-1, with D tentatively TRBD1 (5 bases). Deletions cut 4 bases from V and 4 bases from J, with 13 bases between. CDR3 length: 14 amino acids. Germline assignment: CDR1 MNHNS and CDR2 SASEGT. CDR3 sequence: CASSVQRGGTEAFF. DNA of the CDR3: TGTGCCAGCAGTGTTCAGAGGGGTGGCACTGAAGCTTTCTTT.

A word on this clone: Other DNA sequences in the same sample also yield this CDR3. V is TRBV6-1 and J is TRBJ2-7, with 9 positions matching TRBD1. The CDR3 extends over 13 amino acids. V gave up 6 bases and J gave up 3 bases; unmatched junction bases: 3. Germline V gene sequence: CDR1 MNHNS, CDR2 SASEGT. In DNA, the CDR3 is TGTGCCAGCAGCCTGGACAGGGGCTACGAGCAGTACTTC. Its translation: CASSLDRGYEQYF.

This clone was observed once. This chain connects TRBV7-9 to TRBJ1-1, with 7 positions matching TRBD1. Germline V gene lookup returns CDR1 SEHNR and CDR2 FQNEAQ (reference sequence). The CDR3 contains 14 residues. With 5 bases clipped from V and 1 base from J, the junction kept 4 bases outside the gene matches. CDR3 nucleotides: TGTGCCAGCAGCGGCGGGACAGCGAACACTGAAGCTTTCTTT. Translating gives CASSGGTANTEAFF.

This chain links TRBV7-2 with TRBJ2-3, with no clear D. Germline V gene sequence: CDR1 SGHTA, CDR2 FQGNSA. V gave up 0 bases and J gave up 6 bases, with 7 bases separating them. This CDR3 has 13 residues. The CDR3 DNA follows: TGTGCCAGCAGCTTAGCTTTGGCCGATACGCAGTATTTT. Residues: CASSLALADTQYF.

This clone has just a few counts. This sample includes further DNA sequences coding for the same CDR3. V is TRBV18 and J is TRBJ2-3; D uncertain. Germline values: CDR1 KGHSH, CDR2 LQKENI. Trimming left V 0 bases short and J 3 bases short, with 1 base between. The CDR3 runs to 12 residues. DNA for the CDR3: TGTGCCAGCTCACCACCGACAGATACGCAGTATTTT. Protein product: CASSPPTDTQYF.

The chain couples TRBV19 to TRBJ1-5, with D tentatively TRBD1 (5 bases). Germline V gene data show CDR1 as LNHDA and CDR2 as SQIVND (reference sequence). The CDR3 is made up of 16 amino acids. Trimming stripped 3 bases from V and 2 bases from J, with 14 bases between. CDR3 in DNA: TGTGCCAGTAGTATGGGGGGATGGGGTGGCAATCAGCCCCAGCATTTT. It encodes CASSMGGWGGNQPQHF.

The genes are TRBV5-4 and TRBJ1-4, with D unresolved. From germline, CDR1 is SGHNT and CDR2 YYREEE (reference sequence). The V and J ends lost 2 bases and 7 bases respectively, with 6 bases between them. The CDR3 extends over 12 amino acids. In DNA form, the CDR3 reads TGTGCCAGCAGCTTCGGCACTGAAAAACTGTTTTTT. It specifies CASSFGTEKLFF.